The next 27 T cell receptor beta chains were all read from a single sample in a study of metastatic and nonmetastatic thyroid tumors. Ahead of thyroid surgery, no patient had received treatment of any kind. MiXCR reprocessed the PCR reads for TCRdb. The table lists under 30,000 clones, 3.5% to 5% of them singletons. The sample consisted of blood. These receptors were collected from a female donor with papillary thyroid cancer or a benign thyroid nodule (not recorded which). Some clones in this sample may be carry-over from other donors' samples.

This clone has ten or more counts. The chain employs TRBV5-5 and TRBJ1-2; 8 nucleotides match TRBD1. In germline, CDR1 is SGHKS, CDR2 YYEKEE (reference sequence). The CDR3 runs to 15 residues. The V segment lost 4 bases and the J segment 7 bases; nucleotides outside the gene matches: 12. The CDR3 spells CASSPGGRGHIGYTF. In nucleotides, the CDR3 is TGTGCCAGCAGCCCGGGGGGCAGGGGGCATATTGGCTACACCTTC.

A few counts support this clone. CDR3 DNA: TGTGCCAGCATACCGTATAAGACAACTAACTATGGCTACACCTTC. Its translation is CASIPYKTTNYGYTF. V and J are TRBV6-7 and TRBJ1-2; D not resolved. TRBV6-7 counts as an open reading frame of uncertain function. The CDR3 extends over 15 amino acids. The V gene lost 7 bases and the J gene lost 0 bases, with 15 bases spanning the gap.

This clone is categorized as medium-sized. The chain carries TRBV28 and TRBJ2-7, with TRBD1 matching over 8 bases. Trimming cost V 8 bases and J 3 bases; bases outside gene matches: 12. Germline V gives CDR1 MDHEN, CDR2 SYDVKM. CDR3 length: 15 amino acids. This chain's CDR3 is CASGTHQGADYEQYF. Here the CDR3 DNA reads TGTGCCAGCGGAACTCACCAGGGGGCGGACTACGAGCAGTACTTC.

This clone was seen a few times. The chain joins TRBV2 to TRBJ1-4; tentatively, D is TRBD1 (6 bases). The V gene lost 2 bases and the J gene lost 11 bases, with 18 bases spanning the gap. In germline, CDR1 is SNHLY, CDR2 FYNNEI. CDR3 size: 15 residues. This CDR3 reads CASSEPVAYREKLFF. The CDR3 DNA is TGTGCCAGCAGTGAACCGGTTGCCTACAGGGAGAAACTGTTTTTT.

This clone was recorded at least ten times. The chain couples TRBV5-1 to TRBJ1-6; 11 bases map to TRBD1. CDR3 length: 17 amino acids. J gave up 11 bases and V 6 bases, and 16 bases lay outside the gene matches. Germline V gives CDR1 SGHRS, CDR2 YFSETQ. The CDR3 sequence is CASTEGAGTGGFAPLHF. The CDR3 region has the DNA TGCGCCAGCACCGAGGGTGCTGGGACAGGGGGTTTCGCACCCCTCCACTTT.

This chain joins TRBV6-2 or TRBV6-3 and TRBJ2-1, with 11 nucleotides matching TRBD2. Trimming at V came to 0 bases and at J to 6 bases, leaving 4 bases not matched to a gene. CDR1 is MNHEY and CDR2 is SVGEGT in the germline V gene. The CDR3 has 16 amino acids. For the CDR3, the DNA is TGTGCCAGCAGTTACTCCGGGACTAGCGGAGCCAATGAGCAGTTCTTC. This gives the protein CASSYSGTSGANEQFF.

J is TRBJ2-2 and V is TRBV7-2, with D uncertain. This CDR3 has 15 residues. In germline, CDR1 is SGHTA, CDR2 FQGNSA. Trimming took 1 base from V and 3 from J, leaving 9 bases between them. This CDR3 reads CASSLGLIYTGELFF. The CDR3 DNA sequence: TGTGCCAGCAGCTTAGGACTTATCTACACCGGGGAGCTGTTTTTT.

This clone was detected ten times or more. The chain employs TRBV11-2 and TRBJ1-1; TRBD1 aligns across 11 bases. V lost 5 bases, J lost 11 bases, and 10 bases stayed unmatched. The CDR3 runs 14 residues. The germline V gene encodes CDR1 SGHAT and CDR2 FQNNGV. For the CDR3, the DNA is TGTGCCAGCAGCAACCTCGGACAGGGGGCTGTTGCTTTCTTT. Its protein product is CASSNLGQGAVAFF.

This clone has just a few counts. The V call is TRBV12-3 or TRBV12-4, the J call TRBJ2-3, with D possibly matching TRBD2 (6 bases). V was clipped by 5 bases and J by 3 bases, with 12 bases between them. There are 14 residues in the CDR3. This CDR3 reads CASSQVADTDTQYF. The CDR3 coding sequence is TGTGCCAGCAGTCAGGTAGCGGATACAGATACGCAGTATTTT.

The V call is TRBV12-3 or TRBV12-4, the J call TRBJ2-2; 13 bases fit TRBD2. J gave up 6 bases and V 5 bases, and 6 bases lay outside the gene matches. The CDR3 runs to 16 residues. Here the CDR3 reads CASSLGLAGDAGELFF. The CDR3 coding sequence is TGTGCCAGCAGTCTAGGACTAGCGGGAGATGCCGGGGAGCTGTTTTTT.

The rearrangement joins TRBV5-1 to TRBJ1-5; D is possibly TRBD1 (5 bases). V shed 0 bases and J shed 3 bases, with 10 bases lying between them. CDR3 size: 15 residues. The germline V gene has CDR1 SGHRS and CDR2 YFSETQ. The CDR3 sequence: CASSLVWGDNQPQHF. CDR3 coding DNA: TGCGCCAGCAGCTTGGTATGGGGCGACAATCAGCCCCAGCATTTT.

In its sample, this clone was seen a few times. This chain connects TRBV12-3 or TRBV12-4 to TRBJ2-2, with 12 bases matching TRBD1. This CDR3 is 17 amino acids long. Trimming removed 4 bases from V and 8 bases from J; junction bases left unmatched: 11. The CDR3 protein is CASSYPAGTGGPGELFF. The CDR3, as DNA: TGTGCCAGCAGTTACCCGGCCGGGACAGGGGGCCCGGGGGAGCTGTTTTTT.

This clone has a handful of counts. This chain joins TRBV20-1 and TRBJ2-1, with D possibly being TRBD2 (5 bases). The CDR3 is 14 residues long. The germline CDR1 and CDR2 sequences are DFQATT and SNEGSKA (reference sequence). Deletions cut 6 bases from V and 0 bases from J, with 12 bases between. The CDR3 region has the DNA TGCAGTGCGGGTAGCGTATTCTCCTACAATGAGCAGTTCTTC. Its translation is CSAGSVFSYNEQFF.

This clone has a handful of counts. The chain links TRBV20-1 to TRBJ2-3, with 15 bases that match TRBD2. The V gene's germline CDR1 is DFQATT and CDR2 SNEGSKA (reference sequence). The V segment lost 1 base and the J segment 3 bases; nucleotides outside the gene matches: 8. CDR3 length: 18 amino acids. CDR3 bases: TGCAGTGCTAGAGGATGGACTAGCGGGAGGGCACAAACAGATACGCAGTATTTT. Amino acids: CSARGWTSGRAQTDTQYF.

This clone has a handful of counts. The chain couples TRBV5-1 to TRBJ2-2; D is possibly TRBD2 (5 bases). The germline gives CDR1 SGHRS, CDR2 YFSETQ. Between the trimmed V and J ends, which lost 1 base and 5 bases, there was a span of 12 bases. This CDR3 spans 15 amino acids. CDR3 in DNA: TGCGCCAGCAGCTTGCATCCGGGAACGACCGGGGAGCTGTTTTTT. Its translation: CASSLHPGTTGELFF. Combining the CDR3 with reference TRBV5-1 and TRBJ2-2 gives the whole variable domain KAGVTQTPRYLIKTRGQQVTLSCSPISGHRSVSWYQQTPGQGLQFLFEYFSETQRNKGNFPGRFSGRQFSNSRSEMNVSTLELGDSALYLCASSLHPGTTGELFFGEGSRLTVL.

This clone was seen many times. The chain employs TRBV16 and TRBJ2-3; D remains unclear. Trimming took 1 base from V and 3 from J, leaving 5 bases between them. There are 13 residues in the CDR3. Germline loops: CDR1 KGHSY, CDR2 FQNENV. The CDR3 region has the DNA TGTGCCAGCAGCCAATGGCCGACAGATACGCAGTATTTT. This encodes CASSQWPTDTQYF.

Points on this clone: The sample carries other DNA sequences with the same CDR3. This chain uses TRBV24-1 with TRBJ2-1; TRBD2 matches at 8 bases. The V gene end was trimmed by 9 bases and the J gene end by 7 bases; junction bases not matched to a gene: 19. This CDR3 is built from 17 residues. Germline CDR1 reads KGHDR; CDR2 reads SFDVKD. The chain's CDR3 is CATSGTSGRAKENEQFF. The DNA of the CDR3 is TGTGCCACCTCCGGGACTAGTGGGAGGGCTAAGGAAAATGAGCAGTTCTTC.

The genes are TRBV12-3 or TRBV12-4 and TRBJ1-1, with D maybe TRBD1 (6 bases). The CDR3 covers 15 residues. The V gene lost 4 bases and the J gene lost 1 base, with 13 bases spanning the gap. The CDR3 spells CASSSTGTSNTEAFF. The CDR3 DNA reads as TGTGCCAGCAGTTCCACCGGGACATCGAACACTGAAGCTTTCTTT.

This clone showed up many times. The chain carries TRBV25-1 and TRBJ2-2; 10 bases fit TRBD1. Germline-derived CDR1 and CDR2 are MGHDK and SYGVNS. The ends lost 4 bases at V and 4 bases at J; junction bases unmatched: 0. The CDR3 has 14 amino acids. The CDR3 nucleotides read TGTGCCAGCAGTGGGACAGGGGGCACCGGGGAGCTGTTTTTT. Its translation: CASSGTGGTGELFF.

As regards this clone: Given a much more abundant clone one base away, this may be a read error. V is TRBV6-5 and J is TRBJ2-7, with TRBD2 matching over 12 bases. CDR3 size: 14 residues. Looked up from germline, CDR1 is MNHEY and CDR2 is SVGAGI. The CDR3 region is CASSSTSGGYDQYF. CDR3 sequence (DNA): TGTGCCAGCAGTTCGACTAGCGGGGGTTACGATCAGTACTTC.

This clone has at least ten counts. The rearrangement joins TRBV5-1 to TRBJ1-6; a weak D match, TRBD1 (6 bases). The V end was cut by 0 bases, the J end by 6 bases, with 10 bases between. This CDR3 comprises 15 residues. Germline V gene lookup returns CDR1 SGHRS and CDR2 YFSETQ. CDR3 region: CASSLGAGANSPLHF. The DNA of the CDR3 is TGCGCCAGCAGCTTGGGGGCAGGGGCTAATTCACCCCTCCACTTT. Combining the CDR3 with reference TRBV5-1 and TRBJ1-6 gives the whole variable domain KAGVTQTPRYLIKTRGQQVTLSCSPISGHRSVSWYQQTPGQGLQFLFEYFSETQRNKGNFPGRFSGRQFSNSRSEMNVSTLELGDSALYLCASSLGAGANSPLHFGNGTRLTVT.

This clone was seen only a few times. One end of the junction does not line up with germline, which may come from a read error. The J gene is TRBJ2-2, the V gene TRBV19, with a possible D match to TRBD2 (5 bases). In germline, CDR1 is LNHDA, CDR2 SQIVND (reference sequence). The CDR3 contains 17 residues. The CDR3 reads CASSTISRTANTGELFF. The CDR3 bases are TGTGCCAGTAGTACTATATCGAGGACGGCGAACACCGGGGAGCTGTTCTTT.

This clone was picked up many times. The genes are TRBV19 and TRBJ2-1; D uncertain. Deletions cut 1 base from V and 8 bases from J, with 12 bases between. CDR1 is LNHDA, CDR2 SQIVND, per germline (reference sequence). This CDR3 contains 14 residues. The CDR3 sequence: CASSIGYQVDEQFF. The CDR3 DNA follows: TGTGCCAGTAGTATAGGATATCAAGTTGATGAGCAGTTCTTC.

This clone was observed at least ten times. In nucleotides, the CDR3 is TGTGCCAGCAGCTTAGTGGGCAGGGGGTTGGAGACCCAGTACTTC. It encodes CASSLVGRGLETQYF. This chain links TRBV7-9 with TRBJ2-5; the match to TRBD1 covers 7 bases. Trimming at V came to 1 base and at J to 5 bases, leaving 7 bases not matched to a gene. Germline V gene data show CDR1 as SEHNR and CDR2 as FQNEAQ (reference sequence). The CDR3 is 15 amino acids.

This clone was counted many times. Distinct nucleotide sequences in the sample also encode this CDR3. J is TRBJ2-7 and V is TRBV4-1; TRBD2 matches 12 bases. Germline V CDR1 and CDR2: MGHRA, YSYEKL. CDR3 length equals 17 residues. J gave up 3 bases and V 0 bases, and 6 bases lay outside the gene matches. The CDR3 protein is CASSQEGGLAGHYEQYF. The CDR3, as DNA: TGCGCCAGCAGCCAAGAGGGCGGACTAGCGGGACACTACGAGCAGTACTTC.

This clone was detected a few times. The chain couples TRBV2 to TRBJ2-1; unclear D gene. This CDR3 has 17 amino acids. V lost 4 bases to trimming and J lost 5 bases, with 21 bases between them. Germline assignment: CDR1 SNHLY and CDR2 FYNNEI. DNA for the CDR3: TGTGCCAGCAGTGGGGTTGGGGTAACCTTATACAACAATGAGCAGTTCTTC. Protein sequence: CASSGVGVTLYNNEQFF.

The chain recombines TRBV6-4 with TRBJ2-3; tentative D call: TRBD1 (6 bases). This CDR3 spans 16 amino acids. V lost 11 bases and J lost 3, with 24 bases in between. The germline gives CDR1 MRHNA, CDR2 SNTAGT. CDR3 coding DNA: TGTGCCCCGCCTTCGTGCAGGGGCCTTTTGACAGATACGCAGTATTTT. The encoded protein is CAPPSCRGLLTDTQYF.